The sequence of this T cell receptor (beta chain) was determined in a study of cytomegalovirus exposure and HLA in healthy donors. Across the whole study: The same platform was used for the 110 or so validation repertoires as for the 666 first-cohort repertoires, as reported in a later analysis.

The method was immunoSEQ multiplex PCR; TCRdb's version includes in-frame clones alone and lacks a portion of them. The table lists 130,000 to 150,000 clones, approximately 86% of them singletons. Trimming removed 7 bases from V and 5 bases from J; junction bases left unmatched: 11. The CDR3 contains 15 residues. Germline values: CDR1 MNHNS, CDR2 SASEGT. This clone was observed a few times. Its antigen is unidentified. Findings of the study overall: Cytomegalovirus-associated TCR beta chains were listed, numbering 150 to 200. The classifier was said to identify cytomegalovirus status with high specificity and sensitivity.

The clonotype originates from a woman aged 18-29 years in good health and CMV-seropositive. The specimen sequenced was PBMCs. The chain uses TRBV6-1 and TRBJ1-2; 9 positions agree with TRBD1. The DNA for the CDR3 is TGTGCCAGCACCACCCTCCCGGGACAGGGATATGGCTACACCTTC. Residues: CASTTLPGQGYGYTF.